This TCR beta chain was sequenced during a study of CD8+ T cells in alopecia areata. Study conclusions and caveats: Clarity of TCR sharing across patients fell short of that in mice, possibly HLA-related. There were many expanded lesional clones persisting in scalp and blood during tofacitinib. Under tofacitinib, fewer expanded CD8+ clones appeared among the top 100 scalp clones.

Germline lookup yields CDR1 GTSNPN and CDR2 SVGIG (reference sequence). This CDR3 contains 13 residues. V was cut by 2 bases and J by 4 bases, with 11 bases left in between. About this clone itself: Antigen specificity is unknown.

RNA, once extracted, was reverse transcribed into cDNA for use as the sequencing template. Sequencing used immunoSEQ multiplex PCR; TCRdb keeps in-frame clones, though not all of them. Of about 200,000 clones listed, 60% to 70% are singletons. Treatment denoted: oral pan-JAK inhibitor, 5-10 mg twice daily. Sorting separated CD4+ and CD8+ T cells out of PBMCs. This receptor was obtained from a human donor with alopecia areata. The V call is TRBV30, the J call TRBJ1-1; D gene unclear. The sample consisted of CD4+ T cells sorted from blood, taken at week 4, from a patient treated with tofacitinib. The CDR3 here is CAWSRVGSTEAFF. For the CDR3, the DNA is TGTGCCTGGAGTCGGGTAGGTTCCACTGAAGCTTTCTTT.